Below, one T cell receptor beta chain is given with its context. The antigen remains unidentified. A patient was excluded if there was uncontrolled infection, other autoimmune disease, pregnancy or lactation. Clinical symptoms, serum thyroxine, TRAb, thyroid ultrasound and orbital computed tomography established diagnosis. The source of the sample is a study of T cells in Graves' hyperthyroidism and ophthalmopathy. Findings and caveats of the study: Stable hyperthyroidism was told apart from ophthalmopathy by a model built on 13 V-J features. Researchers found most expanded thyroid clonotypes above 0.001 in blood as well.

There were TCR beta CDR3 regions amplified from RNA transcripts. Initially, a first-round RT-PCR of the TCR CDR3 employed the HTBI primer set. Each CDR3 protein is one row after TCRdb ran MiXCR on the multiplex PCR reads. The repertoire holds 480,000 or so distinct CDR3 sequences, around 50% seen once, with about two fifths in the top ten. Germline V gives CDR1 MGHRA, CDR2 YSYEKL. The V and J ends lost 3 bases and 5 bases respectively, with 13 bases between them. There are 14 residues in the CDR3. The TCR was taken from an adult woman with Graves' disease, either hyperthyroidism or ophthalmopathy (not recorded which). The sample taken for sequencing was peripheral blood or thyroid tissue (not recorded which). J is TRBJ2-5 and V is TRBV4-1, with D hard to call. CDR3 nucleotides: TGCGCCAGCAGCCAGGCAACCCAAGGGGAGACCCAGTACTTC. It is translated as CASSQATQGETQYF.